The entry below describes one T cell receptor (beta chain). Antigen: not known. The CDR3 covers 16 residues. The ends lost 2 bases at V and 7 bases at J; junction bases unmatched: 5. Germline V gene lookup returns CDR1 SNHLY and CDR2 FYNNEI. The data derive from a study of shared clonotypes between healthy human individuals. The assay was immunoSEQ multiplex PCR, and TCRdb's table has in-frame clones only and misses some. In the table there are about 110,000 clones, 68% of which are singletons. Study outcomes and limitations: Estimated clonotype richness was generally higher in naive than memory subsets. For naive CD4 cells, around 5% of clonotypes were shared across a handful of donors.

The TCR originated in a woman aged 25-40 years in good health. The material sequenced was memory CD8+ T cells sorted from blood. Subset of the sample: CD45RO+ cells pooled with CCR7-negative TemRA cells. The rearrangement links TRBV2 to TRBJ2-1, with TRBD2 matching 13 bases. The CDR3 loop is CASSEWGTSGKNEQFF. In nucleotides, the CDR3 is TGTGCCAGCAGTGAATGGGGGACTAGCGGGAAGAATGAGCAGTTCTTC.